These 10 T cell receptor beta chains were sequenced from one sample in a study of blood T cell repertoires in COVID-19. Here immunoSEQ multiplex PCR was the method, and the copy in TCRdb shows in-frame clones only, minus some. The table lists about 78,000 clones, approximately 91% of them singletons. The sequencing sample was made of peripheral blood. These receptors were collected from a man in his 70s with active or convalescent COVID-19.

The chain carries TRBV7-9 and TRBJ1-5; 11 bases agree with TRBD1. The CDR3 totals 17 residues. Germline loops: CDR1 SEHNR, CDR2 FQNEAQ (reference sequence). V dropped 5 bases and J dropped 4; count of bases not matched to a gene: 10. For the CDR3, the DNA is TGTGCCAGCAGCCCGGCGGGACAGGGGGTTCGGAATCAGCCCCAGCATTTT. Translation: CASSPAGQGVRNQPQHF.

V and J are TRBV7-9 and TRBJ2-2; 10 nucleotides line up with TRBD1. The germline CDR1 and CDR2 sequences are SEHNR and FQNEAQ (reference sequence). This CDR3 region has 16 residues. After removal of 3 bases from V and 3 bases from J, the junction contained 4 bases not matched to a gene. CDR3 protein: CASSFRTGGDTGELFF. CDR3 DNA sequence: TGTGCCAGCAGCTTCAGGACAGGGGGTGACACCGGGGAGCTGTTTTTT.

J is TRBJ2-3 and V is TRBV7-9, with unresolved D. The CDR3 totals 14 residues. The V end was cut by 1 base, the J end by 4 bases, with 9 bases between. Germline V gene sequence: CDR1 SEHNR, CDR2 FQNEAQ (reference sequence). CDR3 DNA sequence: TGTGCCAGCAGCTTAGTCGCGTCATCAGATACGCAGTATTTT. Protein: CASSLVASSDTQYF.

The chain is built from TRBV19 and TRBJ1-2; D might be TRBD1 (5 bases). The CDR3 has 15 amino acids. Between the trimmed V and J ends, which lost 6 bases and 1 base, there was a span of 15 bases. The V gene's germline CDR1 is LNHDA and CDR2 SQIVND (reference sequence). CDR3 DNA sequence: TGTGCCAGTAGCTCCCCGGGACTGATTAACTATGGCTACACCTTC. Translation gives CASSSPGLINYGYTF.

This rearrangement joins TRBV5-1 to TRBJ2-2, with D perhaps matching TRBD1 (5 bases). Germline V gene sequence: CDR1 SGHRS, CDR2 YFSETQ. With 0 bases removed from V and 1 base from J, the gap between germline ends came to 7 bases. This CDR3 region has 15 residues. CDR3 nucleotides: TGCGCCAGCAGCTTGGAGGGGATGAACACCGGGGAGCTGTTTTTT. Translated: CASSLEGMNTGELFF.

The chain couples TRBV27 to TRBJ2-7; TRBD2 agrees at 7 bases. Germline V gene lookup returns CDR1 MNHEY and CDR2 SMNVEV (reference sequence). The V segment lost 8 bases and the J segment 3 bases; nucleotides outside the gene matches: 13. The CDR3 covers 15 residues. The CDR3 loop reads CASSRPGGTLYEQYF. The CDR3 bases are TGTGCCAGCTCTAGGCCGGGAGGTACCCTCTACGAGCAGTACTTC.

J is TRBJ2-7 and V is TRBV20-1; TRBD1 agrees at 8 bases. After removal of 6 bases from V and 4 bases from J, the junction contained 2 bases not matched to a gene. Germline CDR1 is DFQATT and CDR2 is SNEGSKA (reference sequence). The CDR3 is 11 residues long. DNA of the CDR3: TGCAGTGCACACAGGGGGTACGAGCAGTACTTC. Translation: CSAHRGYEQYF.

The chain employs TRBV15 and TRBJ2-5; maybe TRBD1 (5 bases). CDR1 is LNHNV and CDR2 is YYDKDF in the germline V gene (reference sequence). This CDR3 has 15 amino acids. The V and J ends lost 3 bases and 5 bases respectively, with 16 bases between them. CDR3 sequence reads: CATSRTLGALETQYF. The CDR3, as DNA: TGTGCCACCAGCAGGACTCTAGGGGCCCTTGAGACCCAGTACTTC. Full variable domain (rest looked up from reference TRBV15 and TRBJ2-5): DAMVIQNPRYQVTQFGKPVTLSCSQTLNHNVMYWYQQKSSQAPKLLFHYYDKDFNNEADTPDNFQSRRPNTSFCFLDIRSPGLGDTAMYLCATSRTLGALETQYFGPGTRLLVL.

The V call is TRBV5-1, the J call TRBJ1-1; 9 bases align to TRBD1. J lost 5 bases, V lost 4 bases, and 12 bases had no gene match. This CDR3 region has 16 residues. Germline V gene data show CDR1 as SGHRS and CDR2 as YFSETQ. CDR3 nucleotides: TGCGCCAGCAGCCCTGACCCGACAGGGGGAGTTACTGAAGCTTTCTTT. It specifies CASSPDPTGGVTEAFF.

The J gene is TRBJ1-1, the V gene TRBV4-1, with TRBD1 as a possible D gene (5 bases). The V and J ends lost 4 bases and 0 bases respectively, with 15 bases between them. There are 16 residues in the CDR3. Per the germline V gene, CDR1 is MGHRA and CDR2 is YSYEKL. CDR3 sequence reads: CASSLRTSLMNTEAFF. Written as DNA, the CDR3 is TGCGCCAGCAGCCTTCGGACAAGTCTCATGAACACTGAAGCTTTCTTT.